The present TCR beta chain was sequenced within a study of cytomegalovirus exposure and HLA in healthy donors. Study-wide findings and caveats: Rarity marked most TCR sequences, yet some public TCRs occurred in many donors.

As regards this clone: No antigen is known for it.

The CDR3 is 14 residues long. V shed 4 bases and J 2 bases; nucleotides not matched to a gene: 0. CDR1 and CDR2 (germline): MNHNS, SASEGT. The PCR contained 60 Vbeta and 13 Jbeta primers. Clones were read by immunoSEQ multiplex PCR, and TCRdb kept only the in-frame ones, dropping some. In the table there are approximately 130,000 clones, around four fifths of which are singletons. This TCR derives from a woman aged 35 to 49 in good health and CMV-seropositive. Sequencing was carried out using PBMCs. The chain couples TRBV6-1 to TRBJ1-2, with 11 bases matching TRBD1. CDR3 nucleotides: TGTGCCAGCAGTGGGGACAGGGGGAACTATGGCTACACCTTC. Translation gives CASSGDRGNYGYTF.